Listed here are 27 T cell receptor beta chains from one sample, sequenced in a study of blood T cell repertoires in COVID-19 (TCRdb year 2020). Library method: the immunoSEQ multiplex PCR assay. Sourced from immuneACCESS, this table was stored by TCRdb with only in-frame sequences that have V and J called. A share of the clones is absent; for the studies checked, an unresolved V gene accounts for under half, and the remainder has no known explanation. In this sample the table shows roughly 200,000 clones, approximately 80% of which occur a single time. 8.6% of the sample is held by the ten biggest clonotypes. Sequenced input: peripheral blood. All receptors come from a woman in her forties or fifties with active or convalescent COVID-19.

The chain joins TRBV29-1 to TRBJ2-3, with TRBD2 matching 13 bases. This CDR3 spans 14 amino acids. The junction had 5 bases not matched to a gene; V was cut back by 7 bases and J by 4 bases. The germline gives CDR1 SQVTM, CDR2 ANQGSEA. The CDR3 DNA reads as TGCAGCGGTACTAGCGGGAGGGGAGCAGATACGCAGTATTTT. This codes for CSGTSGRGADTQYF.

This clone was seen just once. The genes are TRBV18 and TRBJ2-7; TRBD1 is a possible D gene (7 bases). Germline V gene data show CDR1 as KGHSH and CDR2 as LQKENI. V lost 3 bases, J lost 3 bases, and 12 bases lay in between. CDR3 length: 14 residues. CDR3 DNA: TGTGCCAGCTCACCCGGGGGACAGAGCTACGAGCAGTACTTC. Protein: CASSPGGQSYEQYF. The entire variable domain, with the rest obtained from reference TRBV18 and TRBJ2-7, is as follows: NAGVMQNPRHLVRRRGQEARLRCSPMKGHSHVYWYRQLPEEGLKFMVYLQKENIIDESGMPKERFSAEFPKEGPSILRIQQVVRGDSAAYFCASSPGGQSYEQYFGPGTRLTVT.

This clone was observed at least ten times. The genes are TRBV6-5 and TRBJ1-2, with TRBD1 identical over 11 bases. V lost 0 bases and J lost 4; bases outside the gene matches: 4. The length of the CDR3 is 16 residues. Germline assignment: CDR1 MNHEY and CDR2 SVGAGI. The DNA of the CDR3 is TGTGCCAGCAGTTACTCGAGGACAGGGGGCGGCTATGGCTACACCTTC. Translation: CASSYSRTGGGYGYTF.

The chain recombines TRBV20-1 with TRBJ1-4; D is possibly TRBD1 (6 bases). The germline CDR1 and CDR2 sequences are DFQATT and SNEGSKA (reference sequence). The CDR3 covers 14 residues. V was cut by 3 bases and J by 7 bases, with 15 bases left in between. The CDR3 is CSASDTGSGEKLFF. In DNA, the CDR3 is TGCAGTGCTAGTGATACAGGGTCGGGTGAAAAACTGTTTTTT.

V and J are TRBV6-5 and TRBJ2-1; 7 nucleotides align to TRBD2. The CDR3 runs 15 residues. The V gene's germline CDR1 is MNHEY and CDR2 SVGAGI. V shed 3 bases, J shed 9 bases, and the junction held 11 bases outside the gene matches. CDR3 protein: CASSYGTIGLGEQFF. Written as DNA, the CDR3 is TGTGCCAGCAGTTATGGGACTATCGGTCTGGGTGAGCAGTTCTTC.

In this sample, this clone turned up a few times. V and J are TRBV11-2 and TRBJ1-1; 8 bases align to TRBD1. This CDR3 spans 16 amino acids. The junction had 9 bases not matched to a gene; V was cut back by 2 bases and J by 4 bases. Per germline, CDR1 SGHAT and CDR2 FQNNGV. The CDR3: CASSLYIDRGGTEAFF. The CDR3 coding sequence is TGTGCCAGCAGCTTATACATTGACAGGGGAGGCACTGAAGCTTTCTTT.

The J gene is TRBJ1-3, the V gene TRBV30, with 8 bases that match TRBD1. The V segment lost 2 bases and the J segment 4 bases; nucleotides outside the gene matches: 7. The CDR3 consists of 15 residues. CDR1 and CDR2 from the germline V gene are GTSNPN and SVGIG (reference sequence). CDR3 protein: CAWSRTGLYGNTIYF. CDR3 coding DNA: TGTGCCTGGAGTCGGACAGGGCTTTACGGAAACACCATATATTTT. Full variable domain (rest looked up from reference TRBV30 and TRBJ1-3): SQTIHQWPATLVQPVGSPLSLECTVEGTSNPNLYWYRQAAGRGLQLLFYSVGIGQISSEVPQNLSASRPQDRQFILSSKKLLLSDSGFYLCAWSRTGLYGNTIYFGEGSWLTVV.

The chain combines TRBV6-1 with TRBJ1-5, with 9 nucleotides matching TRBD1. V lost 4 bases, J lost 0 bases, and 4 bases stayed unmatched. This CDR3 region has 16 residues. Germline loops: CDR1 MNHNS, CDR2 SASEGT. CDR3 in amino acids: CASSVQTGGSNQPQHF. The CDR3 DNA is TGTGCCAGCAGTGTCCAGACAGGGGGTAGCAATCAGCCCCAGCATTTT.

In nucleotides, the CDR3 is TGTGCCAGCAGCGTAGACGTGGACAGTCTGAGGGGCTACACCTTC. Translating it yields CASSVDVDSLRGYTF. The chain has TRBV9 and TRBJ1-2; D possibly corresponds to TRBD1 (6 bases). Germline lookup yields CDR1 SGDLS and CDR2 YYNGEE. Between the trimmed V and J ends, which lost 0 bases and 8 bases, there was a span of 17 bases. The CDR3 sequence is 15 residues long.

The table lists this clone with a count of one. CDR3 sequence reads: CASSPRGYTEAFF. CDR3 nucleotides: TGTGCCAGCTCACCCCGGGGGTACACTGAAGCTTTCTTT. This chain links TRBV18 with TRBJ1-1; D may be TRBD1 (5 bases). The V gene lost 3 bases and the J gene lost 3 bases, with 8 bases spanning the gap. CDR1 KGHSH and CDR2 LQKENI come from the germline V gene. The CDR3 length is 13 residues.

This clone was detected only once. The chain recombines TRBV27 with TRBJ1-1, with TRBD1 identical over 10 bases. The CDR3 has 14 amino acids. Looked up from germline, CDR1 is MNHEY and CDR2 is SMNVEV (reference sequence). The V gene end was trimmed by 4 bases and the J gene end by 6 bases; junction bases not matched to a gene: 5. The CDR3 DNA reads TGTGCCAGCAGTTCACCTGGGACAGGGGCTGAAGCTTTCTTT. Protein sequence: CASSSPGTGAEAFF.

CDR3 sequence (DNA): TGTGTCGCGGGGCCCAACCGGGAGCTGTTTTTT. This translates into CVAGPNRELFF. This chain connects TRBV30 to TRBJ2-2; TRBD2 might be the D (6 bases). This CDR3 contains 11 residues. Germline V gives CDR1 GTSNPN, CDR2 SVGIG (reference sequence).

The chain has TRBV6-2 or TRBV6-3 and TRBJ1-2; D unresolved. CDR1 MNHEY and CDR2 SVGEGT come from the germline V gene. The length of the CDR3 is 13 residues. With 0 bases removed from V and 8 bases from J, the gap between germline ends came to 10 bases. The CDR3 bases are TGTGCCAGCAGTTACTCCCGGGTCGGCGGCTACACCTTC. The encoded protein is CASSYSRVGGYTF.

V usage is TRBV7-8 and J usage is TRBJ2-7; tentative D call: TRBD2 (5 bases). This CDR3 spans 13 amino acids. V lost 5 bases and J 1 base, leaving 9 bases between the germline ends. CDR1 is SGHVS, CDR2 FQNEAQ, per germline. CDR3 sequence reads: CASSRSESYEQYF. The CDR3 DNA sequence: TGTGCCAGCAGCCGTAGCGAATCCTACGAGCAGTACTTC.

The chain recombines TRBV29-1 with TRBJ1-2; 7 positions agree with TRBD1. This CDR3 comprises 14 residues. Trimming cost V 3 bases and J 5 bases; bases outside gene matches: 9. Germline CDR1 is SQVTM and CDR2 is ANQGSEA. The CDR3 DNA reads TGCAGCGTTGACGAGGGGGCGCGCATATATGGCTACACCTTC. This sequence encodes CSVDEGARIYGYTF.

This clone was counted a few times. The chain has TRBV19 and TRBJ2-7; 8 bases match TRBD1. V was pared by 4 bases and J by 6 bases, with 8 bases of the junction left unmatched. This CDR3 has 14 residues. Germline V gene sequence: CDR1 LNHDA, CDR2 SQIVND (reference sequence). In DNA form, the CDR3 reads TGTGCCAGTAGTACCGGGACAGGTGGTCTCGAGCAGTACTTC. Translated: CASSTGTGGLEQYF. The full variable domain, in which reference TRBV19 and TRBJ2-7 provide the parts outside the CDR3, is DGGITQSPKYLFRKEGQNVTLSCEQNLNHDAMYWYRQDPGQGLRLIYYSQIVNDFQKGDIAEGYSVSREKKESFPLTVTSAQKNPTAFYLCASSTGTGGLEQYFGPGTRLTVT.

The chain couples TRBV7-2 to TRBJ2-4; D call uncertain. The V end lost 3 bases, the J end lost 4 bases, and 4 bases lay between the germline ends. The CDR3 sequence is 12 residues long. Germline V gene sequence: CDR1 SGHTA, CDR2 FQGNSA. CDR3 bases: TGTGCCAGCAGCTTGACAAAAAACATTCAGTACTTC. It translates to CASSLTKNIQYF.

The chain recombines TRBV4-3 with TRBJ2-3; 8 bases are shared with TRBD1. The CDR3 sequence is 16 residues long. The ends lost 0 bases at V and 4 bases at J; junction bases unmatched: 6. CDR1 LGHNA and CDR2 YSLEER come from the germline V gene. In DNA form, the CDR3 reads TGCGCCAGCAGCCAAGATAACAGGGGGTTCGCAGATACGCAGTATTTT. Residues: CASSQDNRGFADTQYF.

The CDR3 spells CAWSVSSAKNIQYF. DNA of the CDR3: TGTGCCTGGAGTGTATCTAGCGCCAAAAACATTCAGTACTTC. The chain couples TRBV30 to TRBJ2-4, with D maybe TRBD2 (5 bases). CDR1 is GTSNPN, CDR2 SVGIG, per germline (reference sequence). Trimming cost V 0 bases and J 1 base, with 7 bases left between them. The length of the CDR3 is 14 residues.

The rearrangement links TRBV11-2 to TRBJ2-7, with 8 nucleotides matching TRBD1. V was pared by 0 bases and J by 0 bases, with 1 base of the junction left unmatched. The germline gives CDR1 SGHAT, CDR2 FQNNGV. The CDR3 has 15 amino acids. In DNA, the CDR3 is TGTGCCAGCAGCTTAGAACAGGGGGACTCCTACGAGCAGTACTTC. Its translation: CASSLEQGDSYEQYF.

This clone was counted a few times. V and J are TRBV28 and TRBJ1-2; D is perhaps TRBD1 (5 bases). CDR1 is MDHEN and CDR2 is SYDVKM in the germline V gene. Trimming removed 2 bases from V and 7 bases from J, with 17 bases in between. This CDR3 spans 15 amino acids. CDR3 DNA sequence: TGTGCCAGCAGTTTAAGTACTCGGGGGGTTTTTGGCTACACCTTC. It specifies CASSLSTRGVFGYTF.

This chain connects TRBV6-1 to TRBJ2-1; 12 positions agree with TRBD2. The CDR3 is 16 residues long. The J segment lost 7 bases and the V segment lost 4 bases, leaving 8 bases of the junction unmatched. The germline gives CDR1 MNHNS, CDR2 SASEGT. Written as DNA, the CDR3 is TGTGCCAGCAGTGTCCGACTAGCGGGAGTAGCGAATGAGCAGTTCTTC. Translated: CASSVRLAGVANEQFF.

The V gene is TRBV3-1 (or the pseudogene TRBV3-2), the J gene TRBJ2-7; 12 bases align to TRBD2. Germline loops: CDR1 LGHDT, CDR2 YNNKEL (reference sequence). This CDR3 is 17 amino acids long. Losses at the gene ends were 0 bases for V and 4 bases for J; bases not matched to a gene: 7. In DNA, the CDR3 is TGTGCCAGCAGCCAAGATTTCGGACTAGCGGGAAAGTACGAGCAGTACTTC. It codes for CASSQDFGLAGKYEQYF.

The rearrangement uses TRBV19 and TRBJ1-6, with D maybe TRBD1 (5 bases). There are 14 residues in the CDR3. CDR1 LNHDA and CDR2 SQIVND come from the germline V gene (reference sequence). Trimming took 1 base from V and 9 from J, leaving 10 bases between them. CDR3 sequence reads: CASSIAGDGSPLHF. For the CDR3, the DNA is TGTGCCAGTAGTATAGCGGGGGACGGTTCACCCCTCCACTTT. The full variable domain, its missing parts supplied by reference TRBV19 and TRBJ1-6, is DGGITQSPKYLFRKEGQNVTLSCEQNLNHDAMYWYRQDPGQGLRLIYYSQIVNDFQKGDIAEGYSVSREKKESFPLTVTSAQKNPTAFYLCASSIAGDGSPLHFGNGTRLTVT.

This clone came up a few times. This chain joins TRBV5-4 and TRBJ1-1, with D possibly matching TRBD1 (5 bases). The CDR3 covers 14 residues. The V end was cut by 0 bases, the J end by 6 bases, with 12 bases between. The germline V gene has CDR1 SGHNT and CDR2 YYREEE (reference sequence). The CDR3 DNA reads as TGTGCCAGCAGCTTGGTGGCCCCGGGGGCTGAAGCTTTCTTT. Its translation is CASSLVAPGAEAFF.

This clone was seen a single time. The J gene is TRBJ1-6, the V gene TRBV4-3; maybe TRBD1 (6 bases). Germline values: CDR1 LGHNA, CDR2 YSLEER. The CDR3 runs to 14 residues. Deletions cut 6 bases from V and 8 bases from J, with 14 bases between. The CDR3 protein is CASRTTGGDSPLHF. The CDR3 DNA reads TGCGCCAGCAGGACGACAGGAGGAGATTCACCCCTCCACTTT.

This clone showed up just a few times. The CDR3 nucleotides read TGTGCCAGCAGCCCGACAGGGGGCGTGGGGGAGACCCAGTACTTC. Translating it yields CASSPTGGVGETQYF. This chain joins TRBV7-3 and TRBJ2-5, with TRBD1 identical over 10 bases. Germline loops: CDR1 SGHTA, CDR2 FQGTGA. This CDR3 spans 15 amino acids. V was pared by 5 bases and J by 5 bases, with 8 bases of the junction left unmatched.